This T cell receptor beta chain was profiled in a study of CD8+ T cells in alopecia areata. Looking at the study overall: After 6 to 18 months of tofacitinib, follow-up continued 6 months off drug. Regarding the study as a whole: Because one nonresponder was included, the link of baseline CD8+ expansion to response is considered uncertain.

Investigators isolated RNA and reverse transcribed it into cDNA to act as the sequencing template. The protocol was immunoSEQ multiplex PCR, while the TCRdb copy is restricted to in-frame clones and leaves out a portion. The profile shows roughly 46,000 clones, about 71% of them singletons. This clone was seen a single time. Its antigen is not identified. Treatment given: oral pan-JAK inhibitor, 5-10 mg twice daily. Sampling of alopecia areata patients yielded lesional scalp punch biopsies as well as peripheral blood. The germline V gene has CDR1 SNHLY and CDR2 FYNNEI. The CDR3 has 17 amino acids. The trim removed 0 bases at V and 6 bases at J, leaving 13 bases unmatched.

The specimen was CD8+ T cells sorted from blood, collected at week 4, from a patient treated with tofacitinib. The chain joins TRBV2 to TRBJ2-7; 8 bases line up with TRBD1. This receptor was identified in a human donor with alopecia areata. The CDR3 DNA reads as TGTGCCAGCAGTGAAGCGCTTGGGCAGGGGGCGAGGGGCGAGCAGTACTTC. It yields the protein CASSEALGQGARGEQYF.